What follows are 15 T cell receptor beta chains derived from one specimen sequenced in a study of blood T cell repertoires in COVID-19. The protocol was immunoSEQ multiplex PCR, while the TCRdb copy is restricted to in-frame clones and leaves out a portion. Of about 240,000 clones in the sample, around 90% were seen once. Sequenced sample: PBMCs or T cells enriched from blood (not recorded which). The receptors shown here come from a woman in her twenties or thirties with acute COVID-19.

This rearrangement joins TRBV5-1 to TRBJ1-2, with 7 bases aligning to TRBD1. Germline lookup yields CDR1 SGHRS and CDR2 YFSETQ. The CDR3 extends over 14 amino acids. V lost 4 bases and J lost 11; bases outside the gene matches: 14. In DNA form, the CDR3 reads TGCGCCAGCAGCCCGGGACAGAGGAGTGATTGGTACACCTTC. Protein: CASSPGQRSDWYTF.

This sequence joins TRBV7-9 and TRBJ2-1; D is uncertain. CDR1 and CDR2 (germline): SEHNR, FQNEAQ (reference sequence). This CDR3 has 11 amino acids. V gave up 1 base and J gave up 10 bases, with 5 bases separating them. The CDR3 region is CASSLVSEQFF. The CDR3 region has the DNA TGTGCCAGCAGCTTAGTGAGCGAGCAGTTCTTC.

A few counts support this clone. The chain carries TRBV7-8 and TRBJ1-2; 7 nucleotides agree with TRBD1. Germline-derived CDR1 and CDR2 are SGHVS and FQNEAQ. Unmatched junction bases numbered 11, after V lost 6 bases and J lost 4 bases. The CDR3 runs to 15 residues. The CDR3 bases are TGTGCCAGCAGTATCAGTCAGACAGGGATCTATGGCTACACCTTC. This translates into CASSISQTGIYGYTF.

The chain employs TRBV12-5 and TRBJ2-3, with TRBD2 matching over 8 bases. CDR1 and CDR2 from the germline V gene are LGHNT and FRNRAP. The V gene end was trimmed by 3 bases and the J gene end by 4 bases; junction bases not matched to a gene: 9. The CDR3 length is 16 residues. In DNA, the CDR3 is TGTGCTAGTGGTTTCACTGTAGCGGGGAGACCAGATACGCAGTATTTT. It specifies CASGFTVAGRPDTQYF.

As DNA, the CDR3 is TGTGCTAGTGGTTTGGTAGGGAGCAGGGGCATCGAAGCATCTGAAGCTTTCTTT. Translated: CASGLVGSRGIEASEAFF. The chain joins TRBV12-5 to TRBJ1-1, with a possible D match to TRBD1 (6 bases). Germline CDR1 and CDR2: LGHNT and FRNRAP. The V end was cut by 0 bases, the J end by 6 bases, with 23 bases between. The CDR3 has 18 amino acids.

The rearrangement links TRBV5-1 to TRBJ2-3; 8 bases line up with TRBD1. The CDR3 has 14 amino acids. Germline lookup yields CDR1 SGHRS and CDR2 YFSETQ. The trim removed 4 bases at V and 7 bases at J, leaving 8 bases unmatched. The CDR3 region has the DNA TGCGCCAGCAGCCAAGACAGGGGTGGGAATACGCAGTATTTT. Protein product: CASSQDRGGNTQYF.

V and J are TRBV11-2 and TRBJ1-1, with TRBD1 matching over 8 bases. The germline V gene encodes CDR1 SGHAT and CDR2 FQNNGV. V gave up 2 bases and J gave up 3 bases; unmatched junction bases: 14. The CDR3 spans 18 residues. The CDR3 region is CASSLTGGSTSGDTEAFF. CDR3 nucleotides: TGTGCCAGCAGCTTAACAGGGGGTAGTACGTCAGGGGACACTGAAGCTTTCTTT.

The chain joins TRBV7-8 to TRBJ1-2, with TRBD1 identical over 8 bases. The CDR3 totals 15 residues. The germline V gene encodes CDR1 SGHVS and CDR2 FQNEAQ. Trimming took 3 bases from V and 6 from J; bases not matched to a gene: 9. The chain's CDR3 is CASSFIYQGAHGYTF. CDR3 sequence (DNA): TGTGCCAGCAGCTTTATCTACCAGGGGGCGCATGGCTACACCTTC.

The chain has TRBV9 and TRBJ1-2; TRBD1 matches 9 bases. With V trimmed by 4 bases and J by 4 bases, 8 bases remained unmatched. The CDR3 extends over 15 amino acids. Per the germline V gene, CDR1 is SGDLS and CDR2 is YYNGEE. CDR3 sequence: CASSYRDRVSYGYTF. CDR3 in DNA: TGTGCCAGCAGCTACCGGGACAGGGTCTCCTATGGCTACACCTTC.

The CDR3, as DNA: TGTGCCAGCAGAAGCACACAGGGGGCGAACACTGAAGCTTTCTTT. Translation: CASRSTQGANTEAFF. The chain recombines TRBV6-5 with TRBJ1-1; 9 positions agree with TRBD1. Germline V gives CDR1 MNHEY, CDR2 SVGAGI. There are 15 residues in the CDR3. The J segment lost 1 base and the V segment lost 6 bases, leaving 6 bases of the junction unmatched.

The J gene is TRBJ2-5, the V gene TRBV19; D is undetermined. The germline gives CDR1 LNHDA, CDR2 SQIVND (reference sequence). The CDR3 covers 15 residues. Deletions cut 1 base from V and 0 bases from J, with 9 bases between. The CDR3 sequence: CASSIGVDNQETQYF. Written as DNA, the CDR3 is TGTGCCAGTAGTATAGGAGTCGATAACCAAGAGACCCAGTACTTC. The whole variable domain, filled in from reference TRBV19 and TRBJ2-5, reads DGGITQSPKYLFRKEGQNVTLSCEQNLNHDAMYWYRQDPGQGLRLIYYSQIVNDFQKGDIAEGYSVSREKKESFPLTVTSAQKNPTAFYLCASSIGVDNQETQYFGPGTRLLVL.

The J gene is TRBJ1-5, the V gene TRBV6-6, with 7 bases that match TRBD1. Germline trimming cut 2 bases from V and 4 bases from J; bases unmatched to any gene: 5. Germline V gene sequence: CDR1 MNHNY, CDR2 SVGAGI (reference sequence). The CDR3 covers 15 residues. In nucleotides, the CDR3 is TGTGCCAGCAGTTACCGGGGGACAGCGAATCAGCCCCAGCATTTT. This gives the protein CASSYRGTANQPQHF.

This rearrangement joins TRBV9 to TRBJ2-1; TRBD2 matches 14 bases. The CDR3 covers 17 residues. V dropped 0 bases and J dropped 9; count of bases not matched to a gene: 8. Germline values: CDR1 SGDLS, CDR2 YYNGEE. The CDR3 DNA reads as TGTGCCAGCAGCGTAGCCGCCGGGACTAGCGGGGGAGGTGAGCAGTTCTTC. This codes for CASSVAAGTSGGGEQFF.

CDR3 DNA: TGCGCCAGCAGCTTGGACCGGGGGGCGATTCAGCCCCAGCATTTT. Its protein is CASSLDRGAIQPQHF. The chain couples TRBV5-1 to TRBJ1-5; perhaps TRBD1 as D (6 bases). V lost 0 bases to trimming and J lost 6 bases, with 13 bases between them. CDR3 length: 15 residues. Germline CDR1 SGHRS, CDR2 YFSETQ.

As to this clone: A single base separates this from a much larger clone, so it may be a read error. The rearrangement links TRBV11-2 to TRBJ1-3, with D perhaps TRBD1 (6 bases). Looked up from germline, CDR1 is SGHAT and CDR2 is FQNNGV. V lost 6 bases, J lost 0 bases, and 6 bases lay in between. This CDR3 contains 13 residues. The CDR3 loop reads CASRDSSGNTIYF. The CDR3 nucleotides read TGTGCCAGCAGGGACAGCTCTGGAAACACCATATATTTT.